This T cell receptor beta chain was identified during a study of cytomegalovirus exposure and HLA in healthy donors (dated by TCRdb to between 2016 and 2019). Regarding the complete study: An earlier analysis of 587 of the donors reported 276 Gb of sequence data and roughly 120 million unique TCR beta sequences obtained from about 179 million T cells. An early release that covered 640 HLA-typed donors contained approximately 300 gigabases of sequencing data and around 85 million unique TCR sequences. The genetic ancestry cluster associated with self-reported Caucasian donors included approximately 85% of the roughly 400 genotyped donors. The study aimed to test whether cataloging public T cell receptors could reveal signatures of past pathogen exposure. The study used immunosequencing to profile the T cell repertoires of several hundred subjects and linked those repertoires to cytomegalovirus serostatus. A separate validation cohort of 100 to 150 different subjects was used in addition to the 666-subject first cohort. To predict cytomegalovirus infection status, the study combined high-throughput TCR immunosequencing, statistical association of individual TCRs with disease status, and machine learning. A later analysis re-analyzed previously published TCR beta repertoires from 666 donors and added high-resolution HLA genotyping to study TCR occurrence patterns. In the later analysis, no new phenotypic data were used to find candidate immune exposures; instead, reliance was placed on TCR beta sequences and their occurrence across donors. To decide whether each TCR beta V gene segment behaved as functional or pseudogenic, an earlier analysis of some 570 of the donors relied on high-throughput TCR beta sequencing. Donor age, sex, ethnicity and CMV serostatus were collected together with the repertoire data. A later genetic analysis used genome-wide SNP genotypes for 398 of the 666 donors, treating that subset as a discovery cohort. All discovery cohort repertoires had been generated using a single sequencing platform. Class I and class II HLA loci were covered by the typing at four-digit resolution. The number of typed donors differed by locus: roughly 629-630 for A, B, C, DRB1 and DQB1; 500 to 550 for DQA1; 606 for DPA1; and about 470 for DPB1. Because of strong linkage in the cohort, five DR-DQ haplotypes were treated as single units for association and clustering. On average, approximately 250,000 unique TCR beta nucleotide sequences were sequenced per donor among a few hundred genotyped donors of the cohort, with roughly 19% of those sequences being non-productive. The full study reports these points: Across donors, most TCR sequences were observed very rarely, whereas some public TCRs were present in many individuals. A later genetic analysis associated a missense DCLRE1C variant with V-gene and J-gene trimming of TCR beta chains, and an independent cohort replicated the association. In an earlier analysis of roughly 500 of the donors, most TCR beta V segments appeared in productive rearrangements about 90% or about 30% of the time, broadly matching IMGT annotations. A later analysis found that HLA-associated TCR beta chains were more clonally expanded and had lower generation probabilities than equally common non-associated chains. The authors suggested that the approach could potentially be extended to other disease states and immunological phenotypes. Presence/absence analyses assumed roughly uniform sequencing depth across donors, an assumption that may not hold. In a later analysis, 15,000 to 20,000 TCR beta sequences were associated with specific HLA alleles at a false discovery rate of 0.05. A further reported finding was that TCR beta sequences accurately predicted the HLA-A and HLA-B alleles for most subjects in the first cohort. A later genetic analysis reported fewer N-insertions in productive TCRs among donors in an Asian-associated ancestry cluster than the roughly 620-donor mean. The sequencing pipeline was judged likely to have produced a cluster of highly shared sequence variants as a technical artifact. A total of fewer than 200 TCR beta chains were listed by the study as associated with cytomegalovirus. Assigning TCR associations to individual alleles was difficult when HLA alleles, especially DR and DQ, strongly co-occurred. Because counts were too low, about 15 rarely observed V segments, including chromosome 9 orphons, were left out of the earlier analysis of some 600 of the donors. According to a later analysis, most CMV-associated TCR beta chains appeared to be HLA-restricted, and the HLA associations seemed to be driven largely by CMV exposure. Because some donors lacked HLA typing at each locus, the association tests relied only on the typed subset. Several of the top co-occurrence clusters appeared to be linked to parvovirus B19, influenza, CMV and Epstein-Barr virus, according to a later analysis. Three of the identified cytomegalovirus-associated TCR beta chains were confirmed in vitro to be specific for cytomegalovirus antigens. A later analysis found that TCR association rates varied across HLA loci, with DRB1 alleles showing the most associated TCRs and HLA-C alleles the fewest. Correlated functional status among segregating V segments might reflect linkage disequilibrium, but an unknown experimental factor could not be ruled out. Some IMGT-functional V segments, including TRBV6-2 and TRBV6-3, could not be distinguished by the 87-base-pair reads and were therefore excluded. The classifier was reported to diagnose cytomegalovirus status with high specificity and sensitivity in both the original and validation cohorts. In this cohort, only TCR beta chains were sequenced, and detectable features were limited by the absence of alpha or paired-chain data. The only immune exposure information available for the cohort was CMV serostatus.

The CDR3 runs 15 residues from the cysteine to the phenylalanine. The only DNA kept is the CDR3, 45 bases in frame from the first base. CDR1 and CDR2 are read off the germline V gene as MDHEN and SYDVKM. At the junction V is shortened by 7 bases and J by 4 bases, with 14 bases in between. This clone was detected only once. Its antigen is still unknown. Per-nucleotide qualities are absent, and no much larger clonotype sits a single base away. The cohort was made up of approximately 700 healthy bone marrow donors. Cohort members were all nominally healthy when sampled, although unrecorded immune exposures were likely present. The donor was CMV seronegative and was included in the group of several hundred seronegative cohort members. Each donor provided a peripheral blood sample, and peripheral blood mononuclear cells were used for TCR beta sequencing. Genomic DNA was extracted from the blood cell samples with the Qiagen DNeasy Blood Extraction Kit.

Library preparation used the immunoSEQ multiplex PCR assay. For the multiplex PCR, a mixture combining 60 forward primers for TCR Vbeta segments and 13 reverse primers for TCR Jbeta segments was used. The CDR3 region of rearranged TCR beta genes was amplified from genomic DNA by a multiplex PCR assay. The Illumina HiSeq System was used to sequence the amplified TCR beta libraries as 87-base-pair reads. The study's processing was this. In a later analysis, roughly 80 million unique TCR beta chains were counted across the roughly 610 repertoires, and around 11 million of these chains were shared by at least two donors. Raw reads were error-corrected and collapsed into unique sequences by a nearest-neighbor algorithm in which closely related sequences were merged to remove PCR and sequencing errors. To assign V, D and J gene segments, CDR3 sequences were aligned to IMGT reference sequences. For a sequence to be retained, a match of at least six nucleotides was required to both a V gene segment and a J gene segment. A rearrangement was called productive if the CDR3 had no stop codons and remained in frame with V and J, and every other rearrangement was called non-productive. Following IMGT convention, CDR3 was defined as the stretch from the second conserved V-encoded cysteine to the conserved J-encoded phenylalanine. Sequences without an unambiguous match to a single V gene segment were excluded from the earlier analysis of about 630 of the donors. In an earlier analysis of roughly 500 of the donors, V segments were called functional above 56.7% productive rearrangements and were called segregating when the between-donor standard deviation exceeded 5%. A statistical classification framework was built for diagnosing cytomegalovirus status from the catalog of TCR beta chain sequences. In a later analysis, TCR nucleotide sequences were compared against IMGT/GENE-DB human TR gene sequences so that V and J genes could be assigned. A later analysis assigned CDR3 sequences and most-parsimonious VDJ recombination scenarios with the TCRdist pipeline. In a later analysis, each TCR beta chain was defined by its CDR3 amino acid sequence together with its V-gene family, and reads without a unique V-gene family were excluded. As a way to deal with suspected cross-contamination and a sequencing artifact, a later analysis dropped approximately 570 nucleotide sequences that were highly shared and had low generation probability. In a later analysis, a clonal expansion index was calculated for each public chain from normalized within-repertoire ranks of inferred template counts. In a later analysis, generation probabilities were computed with a VDJ recombination model fitted to out-of-frame rearrangements, and the resulting probabilities were checked against IGoR. A later analysis scored TCR-TCR, TCR-HLA and TCR-CMV co-occurrence with hypergeometric tests, applying a repertoire-size bias correction to TCR pairs. To estimate false discovery rates, a later analysis permuted the HLA or CMV assignments 20 times. A later analysis grouped co-occurring TCRs with DBSCAN, adding TCRdist sequence similarity when clustering within HLA-allele-positive subsets. Co-occurrence clustering excluded repertoires with fewer than 30,000 or more than 120,000 public chains, plus five with anomalous nucleotide sharing. As stored in TCRdb, this immuneACCESS dataset retains in-frame rearrangements with V and J assigned. A fraction of the clones does not appear; measured against another copy, unresolved V genes explain less than half of the discrepancy, and the remainder lacks a known reason. The V and J calls and the clone size are those of that table, but D and trimming were determined from the DNA. The sample includes fewer than 200,000 clones, with about 80% observed a single time. About 4.7% of the sample is taken by the ten largest.

The rearranged segments are TRBV28 and TRBJ2-6; TRBD2 is a weak D gene call, 5 bases matching. Material: PBMCs. The sequence derives from a man aged 25 to 40 in good health and CMV-seronegative. The CDR3 in this case is CASMYSGYGANVLTF. In nucleotide form, the sequence is TGTGCCAGCATGTATTCGGGATACGGGGCCAACGTCCTGACTTTC.